This entry lists 8 T cell receptor beta chains sequenced from one sample in a study of CD8+ T cells in alopecia areata. Treatment in this sample: oral pan-JAK inhibitor, 5-10 mg twice daily. In each case, RNA was isolated and then reverse transcribed into cDNA as the sequencing template. Assay: immunoSEQ multiplex PCR; the TCRdb copy retains only in-frame clones and omits some. The sample has 90,000 or so clones, 44% seen once. The material was CD8+ T cells sorted from blood, obtained at week 24, from a patient treated with tofacitinib. These receptors came from a human donor with alopecia areata.

V usage is TRBV27 and J usage is TRBJ2-7; D not resolved. Trimming removed 0 bases at V and 3 bases at J, with 6 bases between. This CDR3 contains 13 residues. Germline-derived CDR1 and CDR2 are MNHEY and SMNVEV (reference sequence). The chain's CDR3 is CASSLSVDYEQYF. CDR3 DNA sequence: TGTGCCAGCAGTTTATCGGTGGACTACGAGCAGTACTTC.

This clone was detected ten times or more. V and J are TRBV19 and TRBJ2-7; 11 bases are shared with TRBD2. J gave up 4 bases and V 8 bases, and 4 bases lay outside the gene matches. Germline V gene sequence: CDR1 LNHDA, CDR2 SQIVND (reference sequence). The CDR3 runs to 13 residues. The CDR3 protein is CASGLAGAYEQYF. CDR3 nucleotides: TGTGCCAGTGGACTAGCGGGTGCGTACGAGCAGTACTTC.

A few counts support this clone. This chain connects TRBV4-1 to TRBJ2-5; 7 nucleotides align to TRBD2. CDR3 length: 15 residues. Looked up from germline, CDR1 is MGHRA and CDR2 is YSYEKL. V shed 0 bases and J 4 bases; nucleotides not matched to a gene: 5. In DNA form, the CDR3 reads TGCGCCAGCAGCCAAGATGGGGGAGGGGCAGAGACCCAGTACTTC. As protein: CASSQDGGGAETQYF.

This chain connects TRBV27 to TRBJ2-5; D is possibly TRBD2 (5 bases). The germline gives CDR1 MNHEY, CDR2 SMNVEV (reference sequence). The V end lost 6 bases, the J end lost 5 bases, and 16 bases lay between the germline ends. The CDR3 covers 14 residues. In DNA, the CDR3 is TGTGCCAGCAGGTCACTAGGAACCCGGGAGACCCAGTACTTC. As protein: CASRSLGTRETQYF.

The rearrangement links TRBV7-9 to TRBJ2-5; D is possibly TRBD2 (6 bases). The CDR3 is made up of 14 amino acids. Between the trimmed V and J ends, which lost 1 base and 0 bases, there was a span of 6 bases. CDR1 is SEHNR and CDR2 is FQNEAQ in the germline V gene (reference sequence). The CDR3 nucleotides read TGTGCCAGCAGCTTAGGCGGGGACCAAGAGACCCAGTACTTC. Encoded protein: CASSLGGDQETQYF.

This chain joins TRBV27 and TRBJ1-2; D not certain. Trimming pared 0 bases from V and 3 bases from J, leaving 11 bases between. This CDR3 region has 15 residues. Germline V CDR1 and CDR2: MNHEY, SMNVEV (reference sequence). This CDR3 reads CASSLSPFWDYGYTF. In nucleotides, the CDR3 is TGTGCCAGCAGTTTATCACCCTTTTGGGACTATGGCTACACCTTC.

The chain carries TRBV7-8 and TRBJ2-5; D is perhaps TRBD1 (5 bases). Trimming stripped 1 base from V and 4 bases from J, with 13 bases between. Germline CDR1 SGHVS, CDR2 FQNEAQ. This CDR3 spans 15 amino acids. The CDR3 DNA follows: TGTGCCAGCAGCTTAGTAGTGGGGCTTCGAGAGACCCAGTACTTC. It yields the protein CASSLVVGLRETQYF. Complete variable domain (other parts from reference TRBV7-8 and TRBJ2-5): GAGVSQSPRYKVAKRGQDVALRCDPISGHVSLFWYQQALGQGPEFLTYFQNEAQLDKSGLPSDRFFAERPEGSVSTLKIQRTQQEDSAVYLCASSLVVGLRETQYFGPGTRLLVL.

This clone was counted between two and nine times. The chain couples TRBV4-2 to TRBJ2-1; 10 bases align to TRBD2. This CDR3 is 17 amino acids long. The V gene's germline CDR1 is LGHNA and CDR2 YNFKEQ. Trimming at V came to 1 base and at J to 5 bases, leaving 8 bases not matched to a gene. CDR3 DNA: TGTGCCAGCAGCCAAGGGGTCGGACTAGCGGTTAACAATGAGCAGTTCTTC. This gives the protein CASSQGVGLAVNNEQFF.